This passage covers 17 T cell receptor beta chains from one sample sequenced in a study of T cells in Graves' hyperthyroidism and ophthalmopathy. The investigators amplified TCR beta CDR3 regions from RNA transcripts. TCR CDR3 regions were first amplified by RT-PCR with HTBI primers. TCRdb ran MiXCR on the multiplex PCR reads and lists one entry per CDR3 protein. Among under 350,000 distinct CDR3 sequences listed, approximately 22% were seen once. The sample was blood. These receptors originate from a woman between 45 and 60 years old with Graves' hyperthyroidism.

A few counts support this clonotype. As DNA, the CDR3 is TGTGCCAGCAGCTGGTACAGGGGGGGCTCCTACGAGCAGTACTTC. It specifies CASSWYRGGSYEQYF. The rearrangement links TRBV7-2 to TRBJ2-7; a weak D match, TRBD1 (8 bases). The germline gives CDR1 SGHTA, CDR2 FQGNSA. Between the trimmed V and J ends, which lost 4 bases and 0 bases, there was a span of 13 bases. The CDR3 consists of 15 residues.

The table lists this clonotype with many counts. V usage is TRBV29-1 and J usage is TRBJ2-7, with D tentatively TRBD1 (5 bases). V was trimmed by 5 bases and J by 7 bases, leaving 9 bases between them. CDR3 size: 10 residues. Germline CDR1 is SQVTM and CDR2 is ANQGSEA. The CDR3 loop reads CSVRGGEQYF. CDR3 DNA: TGCAGCGTTAGGGGTGGGGAGCAGTACTTC.

This chain joins TRBV14 and TRBJ1-2; no firm D call. The germline CDR1 and CDR2 sequences are SGHDN and FVKESK. Trimming took off 3 bases at V and 4 bases at J, with 6 bases between the two ends. The CDR3 is 12 residues long. The CDR3 region is CASSQNGYGYTF. The CDR3 DNA follows: TGTGCCAGCAGCCAGAATGGCTATGGCTACACCTTC. Supplemented by reference TRBV14 and TRBJ1-2, the full variable domain reads EAGVTQFPSHSVIEKGQTVTLRCDPISGHDNLYWYRRVMGKEIKFLLHFVKESKQDESGMPNNRFLAERTGGTYSTLKVQPAELEDSGVYFCASSQNGYGYTFGSGTRLTVV.

This clonotype was detected many times. This chain connects TRBV7-8 to TRBJ2-2, with 7 bases that match TRBD1. This CDR3 is built from 15 residues. From germline, CDR1 is SGHVS and CDR2 FQNEAQ. The J segment lost 7 bases and the V segment lost 4 bases, leaving 9 bases of the junction unmatched. CDR3 residues: CASSSQGKIGGELFF. The CDR3 DNA reads TGTGCCAGCAGCTCACAGGGGAAAATAGGCGGGGAGCTGTTTTTT.

There are many counts of this clonotype. The chain joins TRBV28 to TRBJ2-7; maybe TRBD2 (5 bases). The V and J ends lost 5 bases and 0 bases respectively, with 11 bases between them. The CDR3 loop spans 14 amino acids. Germline CDR1 is MDHEN and CDR2 is SYDVKM. The CDR3 loop is CASSTRTVSYEQYF. CDR3 coding DNA: TGTGCCAGCAGTACTAGGACGGTCTCCTACGAGCAGTACTTC.

This clonotype was picked up many times. The V and J genes are TRBV3-1 and TRBJ2-3; 8 bases align to TRBD1. This CDR3 spans 15 amino acids. V shed 4 bases, J shed 2 bases, and the junction held 5 bases outside the gene matches. Germline V gene lookup returns CDR1 LGHDT and CDR2 YNNKEL (reference sequence). CDR3 residues: CASSPGQGNTDTQYF. The CDR3 nucleotides read TGTGCCAGCAGCCCCGGACAGGGAAACACAGATACGCAGTATTTT.

In this sample, this clonotype turned up a few times. The genes are TRBV6-9 and TRBJ1-5, with D tentatively TRBD1 (5 bases). CDR1 is MNHGY and CDR2 is SVAAGI in the germline V gene. V lost 7 bases and J 6 bases, leaving 19 bases between the germline ends. The CDR3 spans 15 residues. CDR3 DNA: TGTGCCAGCAATTTGGGACGGCCCCCTTCTCAGCCCCAGCATTTT. Translation gives CASNLGRPPSQPQHF.

The V call is TRBV6-8, the J call TRBJ1-4, with 10 bases fitting TRBD1. The germline gives CDR1 MNHGY, CDR2 SAAAGT. This CDR3 is 17 amino acids long. V was clipped by 8 bases and J by 4 bases; unmatched bases: 13. The CDR3, as DNA: TGTGCCAGCCCCGGGACAGGGGTCCACATAGGTAATGAAAAACTGTTTTTT. It specifies CASPGTGVHIGNEKLFF.

This clonotype was counted many times. The chain couples TRBV28 to TRBJ1-1; 7 bases agree with TRBD1. With V trimmed by 4 bases and J by 2 bases, 7 bases remained unmatched. The CDR3 is made up of 15 amino acids. From germline, CDR1 is MDHEN and CDR2 SYDVKM. The CDR3 coding sequence is TGTGCCAGCAGTTCGACCCGGACAGGCAACACTGAAGCTTTCTTT. This gives the protein CASSSTRTGNTEAFF.

This clonotype was counted ten times or more. The CDR3 DNA sequence: TGTGCCAGCAGTTTAGTCCCGGGACTTCAAAGAGACTATGGCTACACCTTC. Its translation: CASSLVPGLQRDYGYTF. V gene TRBV12-3 or TRBV12-4 combines with J gene TRBJ1-2; D might be TRBD1 (5 bases). There are 17 residues in the CDR3. V lost 1 base to trimming and J lost 3 bases, with 18 bases between them.

This clonotype was seen more than once but under ten times. The CDR3 DNA is TGTGCCATCAGGGGACAAAACAATGAGCAGTTCTTC. Amino acids: CAIRGQNNEQFF. The rearrangement joins TRBV10-3 to TRBJ2-1; possible D gene TRBD1, 6 bases. The germline V gene encodes CDR1 ENHRY and CDR2 SYGVKD. V shed 6 bases and J shed 5 bases, with 8 bases lying between them. There are 12 residues in the CDR3.

The rearrangement uses TRBV2 and TRBJ1-3, with D possibly matching TRBD1 (6 bases). Germline lookup yields CDR1 SNHLY and CDR2 FYNNEI. V lost 6 bases and J 2 bases, leaving 14 bases between the germline ends. The CDR3 extends over 15 amino acids. CDR3 bases: TGTGCCAGCAGAGGGCAGGGGATCCCTGGAAACACCATATATTTT. Translated: CASRGQGIPGNTIYF.

This chain joins TRBV5-1 and TRBJ2-2; 7 bases align to TRBD2. The CDR3 is 15 amino acids. Germline trimming cut 2 bases from V and 2 bases from J; bases unmatched to any gene: 3. Germline values: CDR1 SGHRS, CDR2 YFSETQ. The CDR3 loop reads CASSFASGNTGELFF. CDR3 in DNA: TGCGCCAGCAGCTTTGCTAGCGGTAACACCGGGGAGCTGTTTTTT. Full variable domain (remainder filled in from reference TRBV5-1 and TRBJ2-2): KAGVTQTPRYLIKTRGQQVTLSCSPISGHRSVSWYQQTPGQGLQFLFEYFSETQRNKGNFPGRFSGRQFSNSRSEMNVSTLELGDSALYLCASSFASGNTGELFFGEGSRLTVL.

This clonotype was counted many times. The V gene is TRBV28, the J gene TRBJ1-3; TRBD1 might be the D (6 bases). From germline, CDR1 is MDHEN and CDR2 SYDVKM. The ends were cut back, 2 bases at V and 0 bases at J, with 11 bases in the middle. The CDR3 consists of 16 residues. CDR3 sequence: CASSLPGTPSGNTIYF. The CDR3 region has the DNA TGTGCCAGCAGTTTACCCGGGACACCCTCTGGAAACACCATATATTTT.

This clonotype was observed many times. The chain couples TRBV30 to TRBJ1-2; D is uncertain. CDR3 length: 13 amino acids. Germline CDR1 is GTSNPN and CDR2 is SVGIG (reference sequence). V lost 3 bases and J 1 base, leaving 9 bases between the germline ends. DNA of the CDR3: TGTGCCTGGAGCCACCCGATTAACTATGGCTACACCTTC. Its protein product is CAWSHPINYGYTF.

The chain recombines TRBV4-1 with TRBJ1-2; D possibly corresponds to TRBD1 (5 bases). V was trimmed by 9 bases and J by 7 bases, leaving 24 bases between them. There are 15 residues in the CDR3. Germline loops: CDR1 MGHRA, CDR2 YSYEKL. The DNA of the CDR3 is TGCGCCAGTGTTATGTCCGGGACCAAGGAAAGTGGCTACACCTTC. Translated, it gives CASVMSGTKESGYTF.

This clonotype was seen ten or more times. This sequence joins TRBV6-1 and TRBJ2-7, with 7 positions matching TRBD2. The J segment lost 2 bases and the V segment lost 10 bases, leaving 8 bases of the junction unmatched. The germline V gene has CDR1 MNHNS and CDR2 SASEGT. The CDR3 contains 13 residues. CDR3: CATGTNGTYEQYF. In DNA, the CDR3 is TGTGCCACAGGGACTAACGGGACCTACGAGCAGTACTTC.